The T cell receptor beta chain under discussion was sequenced for a study of molecular identifiers for immune sequencing clone quantification. Findings of the study overall: A shared barcode on identical TCR molecules could lead to underestimated sizes for highly expanded clones.

Of note for this clonotype: Its matching antigen is unknown.

Germline CDR1 is SNHLY and CDR2 is FYNNEI. This CDR3 is 15 amino acids long. After removal of 7 bases from V and 4 bases from J, the junction contained 10 bases not matched to a gene. Each CDR3 protein gets one entry after TCRdb re-called the PCR reads with MiXCR. This sample has about 640,000 distinct CDR3 sequences, with 15% to 20% found just once. Material: naive CD8+ T cells from blood, with Jurkat cell RNA spiked in. Subset denoted: FACS-sorted CD8+CD4-CCR7+CD45RA+ naive T cells. This receptor was taken from a human donor in good health. Some libraries in this study had Jurkat cell RNA spiked in. The gene calls are TRBV2 and TRBJ2-3, with TRBD1 matching over 8 bases. The CDR3 nucleotides read TGTGCCAGCAAACGGACAGGGCCGGGGGCAGATACGCAGTATTTT. This gives the protein CASKRTGPGADTQYF.